Here is one T cell receptor (beta chain) with its context. This sample was included in a study of cytomegalovirus exposure and HLA in healthy donors. Germline V gene data show CDR1 as WSHSY and CDR2 as SAAADI. The V and J ends lost 8 bases and 1 base, in that order; junction bases with no gene match: 11. The CDR3 extends over 17 amino acids. Primers: 60 Vbeta forward and 13 Jbeta reverse. The repertoire was sequenced with immunoSEQ multiplex PCR; TCRdb's copy has only in-frame clones and lacks some. The data contain 90,000 to 150,000 clones, 77% of them singletons. Though nominally healthy at sampling, donors likely had unrecorded immune exposures.

What was sequenced was PBMCs. The chain is built from TRBV10-2 and TRBJ2-5; 12 bases align to TRBD2. The receptor comes from a man aged 18 to 30 in good health and CMV-seropositive. CDR3 protein: CASGKARTSGAQETQYF. CDR3 nucleotides: TGCGCCAGCGGAAAAGCACGGACTAGCGGGGCCCAAGAGACCCAGTACTTC.